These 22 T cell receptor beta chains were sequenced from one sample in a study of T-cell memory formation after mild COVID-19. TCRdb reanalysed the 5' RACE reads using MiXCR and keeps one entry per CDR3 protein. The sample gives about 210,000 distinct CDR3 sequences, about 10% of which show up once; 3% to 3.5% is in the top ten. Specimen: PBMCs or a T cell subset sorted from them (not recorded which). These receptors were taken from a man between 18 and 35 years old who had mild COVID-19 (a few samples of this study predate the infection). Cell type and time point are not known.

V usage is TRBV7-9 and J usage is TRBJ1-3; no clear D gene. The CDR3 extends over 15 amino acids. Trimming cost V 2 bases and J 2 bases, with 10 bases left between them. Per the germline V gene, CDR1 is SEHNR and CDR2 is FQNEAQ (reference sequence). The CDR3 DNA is TGTGCCAGCAGCTTATTCGGAGGAGCTGGAAACACCATATATTTT. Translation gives CASSLFGGAGNTIYF.

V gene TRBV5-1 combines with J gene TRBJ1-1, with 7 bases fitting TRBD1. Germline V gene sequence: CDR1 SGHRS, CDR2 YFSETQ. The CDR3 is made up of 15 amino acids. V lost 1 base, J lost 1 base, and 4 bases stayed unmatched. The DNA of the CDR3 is TGCGCCAGCAGCTTGCTGGGACAGCAGAACACTGAAGCTTTCTTT. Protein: CASSLLGQQNTEAFF.

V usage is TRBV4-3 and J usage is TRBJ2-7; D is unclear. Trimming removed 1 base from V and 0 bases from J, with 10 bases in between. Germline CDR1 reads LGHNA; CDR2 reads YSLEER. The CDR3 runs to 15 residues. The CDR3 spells CASSQVIASSYEQYF. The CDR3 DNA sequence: TGCGCCAGCAGCCAAGTCATCGCCAGCTCCTACGAGCAGTACTTC.

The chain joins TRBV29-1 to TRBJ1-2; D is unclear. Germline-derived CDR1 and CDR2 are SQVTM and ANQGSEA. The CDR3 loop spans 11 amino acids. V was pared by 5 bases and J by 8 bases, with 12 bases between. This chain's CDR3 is CSVPRTRGYTF. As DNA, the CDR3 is TGCAGCGTTCCTAGGACCCGAGGCTACACCTTC. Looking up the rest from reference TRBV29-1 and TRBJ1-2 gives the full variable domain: SAVISQKPSRDICQRGTSLTIQCQVDSQVTMMFWYRQQPGQSLTLIATANQGSEATYESGFVIDKFPISRPNLTFSTLTVSNMSPEDSSIYLCSVPRTRGYTFGSGTRLTVV.

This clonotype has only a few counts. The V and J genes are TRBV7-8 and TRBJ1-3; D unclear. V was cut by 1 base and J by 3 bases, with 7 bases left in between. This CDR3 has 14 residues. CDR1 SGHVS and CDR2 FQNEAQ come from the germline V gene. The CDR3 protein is CASSLVPGGNTIYF. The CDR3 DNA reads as TGTGCCAGCAGCTTAGTTCCGGGTGGAAACACCATATATTTT.

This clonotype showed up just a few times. The chain's CDR3 is CASTTTRRAKNIQYF. The CDR3 nucleotides are TGTGCCAGTACCACCACACGCCGAGCCAAAAACATTCAGTACTTC. V usage is TRBV6-5 and J usage is TRBJ2-4, with D hard to call. Trimming pared 9 bases from V and 0 bases from J, leaving 15 bases between. This CDR3 spans 15 amino acids. Germline CDR1 and CDR2: MNHEY and SVGAGI.

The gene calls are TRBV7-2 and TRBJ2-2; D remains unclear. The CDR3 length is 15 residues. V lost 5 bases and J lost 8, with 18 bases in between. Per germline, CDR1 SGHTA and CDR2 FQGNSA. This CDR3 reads CASSNPRMFKGELFF. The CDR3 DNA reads TGTGCCAGCAGCAACCCCAGGATGTTCAAAGGGGAGCTGTTTTTT.

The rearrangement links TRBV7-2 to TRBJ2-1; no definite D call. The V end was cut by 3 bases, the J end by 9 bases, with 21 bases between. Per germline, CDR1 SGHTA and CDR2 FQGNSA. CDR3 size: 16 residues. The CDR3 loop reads CASSFRPNLVLIEQFF. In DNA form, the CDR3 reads TGTGCCAGCAGCTTTAGGCCGAATCTCGTGCTTATTGAGCAGTTCTTC.

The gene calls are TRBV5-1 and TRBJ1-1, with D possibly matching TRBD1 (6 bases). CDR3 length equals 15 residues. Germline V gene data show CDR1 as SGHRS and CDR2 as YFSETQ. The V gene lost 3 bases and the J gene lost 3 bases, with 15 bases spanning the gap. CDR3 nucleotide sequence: TGCGCCAGCAGCTCGGAACAGGGTGGGTACACTGAAGCTTTCTTT. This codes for CASSSEQGGYTEAFF.

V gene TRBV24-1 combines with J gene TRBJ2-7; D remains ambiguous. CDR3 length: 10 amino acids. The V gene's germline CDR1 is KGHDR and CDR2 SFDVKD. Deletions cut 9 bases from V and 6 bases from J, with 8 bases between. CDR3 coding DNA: TGTGCCACCGGCCGCACCGAGCAGTACTTC. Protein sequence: CATGRTEQYF.

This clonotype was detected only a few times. The DNA for the CDR3 is TGTGCCAGCAGCTACGGGGGGTCGTTGTACGAGCAGTACGTC. Protein sequence: CASSYGGSLYEQYV. The rearrangement links TRBV7-9 to TRBJ2-7; TRBD2 matches at 7 bases. Germline-derived CDR1 and CDR2 are SEHNR and FQNEAQ (reference sequence). This CDR3 contains 14 residues. Trimming cost V 4 bases and J 4 bases; bases outside gene matches: 7.

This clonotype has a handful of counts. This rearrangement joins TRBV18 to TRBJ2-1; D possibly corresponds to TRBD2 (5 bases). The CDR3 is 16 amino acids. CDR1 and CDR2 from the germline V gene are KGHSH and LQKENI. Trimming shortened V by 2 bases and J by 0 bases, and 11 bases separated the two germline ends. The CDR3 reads CASSPSDLSSYNEQFF. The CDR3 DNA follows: TGTGCCAGCTCACCATCGGACTTGAGCTCCTACAATGAGCAGTTCTTC.

The CDR3 protein is CASSGSDFPTQYF. Written as DNA, the CDR3 is TGTGCCAGCTCGGGTTCTGACTTTCCTACGCAGTATTTT. The chain uses TRBV18 and TRBJ2-3; D not certain. V was cut by 6 bases and J by 8 bases, with 15 bases left in between. The CDR3 has 13 amino acids. In germline, CDR1 is KGHSH, CDR2 LQKENI. Together with reference TRBV18 and TRBJ2-3, the CDR3 gives the full variable domain: NAGVMQNPRHLVRRRGQEARLRCSPMKGHSHVYWYRQLPEEGLKFMVYLQKENIIDESGMPKERFSAEFPKEGPSILRIQQVVRGDSAAYFCASSGSDFPTQYFGPGTRLTVL.

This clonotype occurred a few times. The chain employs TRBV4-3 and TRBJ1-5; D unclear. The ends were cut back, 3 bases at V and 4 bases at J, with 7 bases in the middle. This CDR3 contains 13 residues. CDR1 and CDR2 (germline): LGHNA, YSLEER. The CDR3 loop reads CASSHDENQPQHF. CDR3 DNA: TGCGCCAGCAGCCACGACGAAAATCAGCCCCAGCATTTT.

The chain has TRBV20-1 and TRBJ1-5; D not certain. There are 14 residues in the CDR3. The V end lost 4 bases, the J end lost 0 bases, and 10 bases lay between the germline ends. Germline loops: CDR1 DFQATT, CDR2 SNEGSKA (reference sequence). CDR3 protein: CSAKTWYSNQPQHF. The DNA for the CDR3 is TGCAGTGCTAAGACATGGTATAGCAATCAGCCCCAGCATTTT.

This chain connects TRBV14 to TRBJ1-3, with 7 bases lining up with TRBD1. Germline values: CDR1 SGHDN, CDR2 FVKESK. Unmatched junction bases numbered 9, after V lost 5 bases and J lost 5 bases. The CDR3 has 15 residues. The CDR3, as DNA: TGTGCCAGCAGCTCTCGGACAGGAAGCCGAAACACCATATATTTT. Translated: CASSSRTGSRNTIYF.

The CDR3 bases are TGCAGTGCACTGAACAGGGGGCTTAATGAAAAACTGTTTTTT. Protein product: CSALNRGLNEKLFF. The rearrangement links TRBV20-1 to TRBJ1-4; 9 positions match TRBD1. In germline, CDR1 is DFQATT, CDR2 SNEGSKA (reference sequence). The CDR3 has 14 residues. Trimming at V came to 6 bases and at J to 4 bases, leaving 6 bases not matched to a gene.

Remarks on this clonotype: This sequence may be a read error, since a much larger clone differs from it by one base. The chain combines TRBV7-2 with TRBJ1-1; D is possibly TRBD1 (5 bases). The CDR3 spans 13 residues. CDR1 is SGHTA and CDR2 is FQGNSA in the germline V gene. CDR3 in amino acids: CASSLQRGTDAFF. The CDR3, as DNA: TGTGCCAGCAGCTTACAGCGAGGGACTGATGCTTTCTTT.

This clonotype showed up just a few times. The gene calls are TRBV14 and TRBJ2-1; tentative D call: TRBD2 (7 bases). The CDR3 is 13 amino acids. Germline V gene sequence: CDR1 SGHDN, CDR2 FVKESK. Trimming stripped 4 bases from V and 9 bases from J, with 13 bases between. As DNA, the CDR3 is TGTGCCAGCAGCCGTAGGGGGGGAATTGAGCAGTTCTTC. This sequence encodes CASSRRGGIEQFF.

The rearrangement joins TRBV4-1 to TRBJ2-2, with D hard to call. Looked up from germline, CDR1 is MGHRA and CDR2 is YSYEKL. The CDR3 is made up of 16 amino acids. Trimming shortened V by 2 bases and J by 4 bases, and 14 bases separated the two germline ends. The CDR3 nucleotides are TGCGCCAGCAGCCAACAAATCATGCAAGGCACCGGGGAGCTGTTTTTT. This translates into CASSQQIMQGTGELFF.

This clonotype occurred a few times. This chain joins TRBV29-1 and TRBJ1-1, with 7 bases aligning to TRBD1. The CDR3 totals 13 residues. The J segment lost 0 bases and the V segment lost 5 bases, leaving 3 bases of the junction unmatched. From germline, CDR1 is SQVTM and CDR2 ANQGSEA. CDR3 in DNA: TGCAGCGTTAGGGGACAGATGAACACTGAAGCTTTCTTT. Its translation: CSVRGQMNTEAFF.

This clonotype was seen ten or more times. In DNA form, the CDR3 reads TGCGCCAGCAGCCATGACAGATACAATGAGCAGTTCTTC. Translating it yields CASSHDRYNEQFF. The V gene is TRBV5-1, the J gene TRBJ2-1; the D gene is possibly TRBD1 (5 bases). The CDR3 contains 13 residues. Trimming shortened V by 4 bases and J by 4 bases, and 9 bases separated the two germline ends. Germline loops: CDR1 SGHRS, CDR2 YFSETQ. Full variable domain (rest looked up from reference TRBV5-1 and TRBJ2-1): KAGVTQTPRYLIKTRGQQVTLSCSPISGHRSVSWYQQTPGQGLQFLFEYFSETQRNKGNFPGRFSGRQFSNSRSEMNVSTLELGDSALYLCASSHDRYNEQFFGPGTRLTVL.